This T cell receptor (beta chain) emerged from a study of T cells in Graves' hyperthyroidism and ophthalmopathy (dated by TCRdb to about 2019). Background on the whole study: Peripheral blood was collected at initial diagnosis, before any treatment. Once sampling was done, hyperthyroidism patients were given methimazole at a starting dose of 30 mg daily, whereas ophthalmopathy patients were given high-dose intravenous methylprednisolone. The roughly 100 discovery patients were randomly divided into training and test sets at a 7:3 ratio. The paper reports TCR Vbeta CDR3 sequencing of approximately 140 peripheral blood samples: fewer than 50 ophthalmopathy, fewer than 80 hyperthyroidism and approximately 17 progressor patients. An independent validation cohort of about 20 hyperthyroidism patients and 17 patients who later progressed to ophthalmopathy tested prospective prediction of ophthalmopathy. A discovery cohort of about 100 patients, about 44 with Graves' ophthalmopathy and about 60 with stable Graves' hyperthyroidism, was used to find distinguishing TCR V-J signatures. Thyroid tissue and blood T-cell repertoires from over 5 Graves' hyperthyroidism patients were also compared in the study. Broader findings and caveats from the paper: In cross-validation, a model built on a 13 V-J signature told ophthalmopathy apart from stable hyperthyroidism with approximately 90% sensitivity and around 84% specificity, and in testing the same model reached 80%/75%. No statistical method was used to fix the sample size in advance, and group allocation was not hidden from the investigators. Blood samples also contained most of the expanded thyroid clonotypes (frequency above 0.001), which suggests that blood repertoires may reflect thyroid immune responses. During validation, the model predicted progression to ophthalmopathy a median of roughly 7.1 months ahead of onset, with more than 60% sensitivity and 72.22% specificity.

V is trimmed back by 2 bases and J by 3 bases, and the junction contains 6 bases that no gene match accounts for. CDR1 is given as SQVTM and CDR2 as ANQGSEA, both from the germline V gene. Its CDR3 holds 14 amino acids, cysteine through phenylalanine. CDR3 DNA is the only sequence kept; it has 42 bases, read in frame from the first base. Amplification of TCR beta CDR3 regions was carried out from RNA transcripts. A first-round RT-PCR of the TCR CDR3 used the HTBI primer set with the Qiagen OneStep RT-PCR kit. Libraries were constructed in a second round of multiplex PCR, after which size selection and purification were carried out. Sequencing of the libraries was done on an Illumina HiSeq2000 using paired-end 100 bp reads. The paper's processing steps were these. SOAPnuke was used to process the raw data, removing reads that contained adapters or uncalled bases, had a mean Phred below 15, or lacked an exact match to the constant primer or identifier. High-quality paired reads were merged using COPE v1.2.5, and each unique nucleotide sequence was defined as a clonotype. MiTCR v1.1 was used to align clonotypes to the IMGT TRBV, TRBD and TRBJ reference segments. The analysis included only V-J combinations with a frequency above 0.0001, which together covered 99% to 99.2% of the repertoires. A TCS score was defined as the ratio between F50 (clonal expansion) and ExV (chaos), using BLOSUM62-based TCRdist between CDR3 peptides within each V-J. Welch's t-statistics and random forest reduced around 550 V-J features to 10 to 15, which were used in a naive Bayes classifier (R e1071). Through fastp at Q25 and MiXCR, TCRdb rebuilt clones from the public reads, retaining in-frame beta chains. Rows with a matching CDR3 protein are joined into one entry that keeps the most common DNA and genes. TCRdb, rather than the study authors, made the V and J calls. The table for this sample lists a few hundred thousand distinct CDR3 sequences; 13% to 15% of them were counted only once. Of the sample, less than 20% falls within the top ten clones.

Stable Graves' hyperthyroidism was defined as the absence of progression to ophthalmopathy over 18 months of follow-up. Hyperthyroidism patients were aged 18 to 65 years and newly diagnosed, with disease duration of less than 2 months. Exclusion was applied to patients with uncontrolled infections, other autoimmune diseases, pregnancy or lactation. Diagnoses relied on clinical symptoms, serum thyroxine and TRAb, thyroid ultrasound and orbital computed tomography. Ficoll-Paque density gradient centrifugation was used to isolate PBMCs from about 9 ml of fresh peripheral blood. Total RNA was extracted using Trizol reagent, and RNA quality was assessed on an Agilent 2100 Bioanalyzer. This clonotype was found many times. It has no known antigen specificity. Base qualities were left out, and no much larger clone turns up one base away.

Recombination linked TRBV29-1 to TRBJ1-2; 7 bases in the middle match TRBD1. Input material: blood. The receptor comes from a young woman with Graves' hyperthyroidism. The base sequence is TGCAGCGTTGAACTGGCAGGGGGACACTATGGCTACACCTTC. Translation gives CSVELAGGHYGYTF.